Listed below are T cell receptor beta chains from one sample, sequenced in a study of blood T cells in healthy people across ages. TCRdb used MiXCR to reprocess the 5' RACE reads, holding one entry per CDR3 protein. The sample includes 1.5 million to 2 million distinct CDR3 sequences, around 35% of them seen just once. The specimen sequenced was blood. The receptors here all came from a woman in her twenties or thirties in good health. CDR3s include the opening cysteine and the closing phenylalanine or tryptophan. D genes are given only for firm matches. Clone size is shown for a subset of rows, as once, few, many or a class of expanded clone.

-,TRBJ1-6,-,TRBV12-3/TRBV12-4,CASRPDNSPLHF,TGTGCCAGCAGACCTGATAATTCACCCCTCCACTTT
-,TRBJ2-7,many,TRBV7-9,CASSPFTEQYF,TGTGCCAGCAGCCCTTTCACCGAGCAGTACTTC
TRBD1,TRBJ2-7,few,TRBV20-1,CSALGQGNDEQYF,TGCAGTGCTTTGGGACAGGGGAATGACGAGCAGTACTTC
TRBD2,TRBJ2-5,few,TRBV7-2,CASRAGGETQYF,TGTGCCAGCAGAGCGGGGGGGGAGACCCAGTACTTC
-,TRBJ2-3,many,TRBV30,CAWSGGTDTQYF,TGTGCCTGGAGTGGAGGTACAGATACGCAGTATTTT
-,TRBJ2-1,-,TRBV7-3,CASSLFVENEQFF,TGTGCCAGCAGCTTATTTGTGGAAAATGAGCAGTTCTTC
TRBD1,TRBJ2-1,-,TRBV9,CASSATGTGTPEQFF,TGTGCCAGCAGCGCAACCGGGACAGGGACTCCTGAGCAGTTCTTC
-,TRBJ2-6,few,TRBV2,CASSVRTAVSGANVLTF,TGTGCCAGCAGTGTACGCACCGCTGTGAGCGGGGCCAACGTCCTGACTTTC
TRBD1,TRBJ2-7,few,TRBV18,CASSPTGTGRLEQYF,TGTGCCAGCTCACCAACCGGGACAGGGCGACTCGAGCAGTACTTC
TRBD1,TRBJ1-2,-,TRBV12-3/TRBV12-4,CASSRGQGVYGYTF,TGTGCCAGCAGCCGGGGACAGGGAGTCTATGGCTACACCTTC
TRBD2,TRBJ2-3,few,TRBV6-1,CASRDAGGGTDTQYF,TGTGCCAGCAGAGACGCGGGGGGCGGGACAGATACGCAGTATTTT